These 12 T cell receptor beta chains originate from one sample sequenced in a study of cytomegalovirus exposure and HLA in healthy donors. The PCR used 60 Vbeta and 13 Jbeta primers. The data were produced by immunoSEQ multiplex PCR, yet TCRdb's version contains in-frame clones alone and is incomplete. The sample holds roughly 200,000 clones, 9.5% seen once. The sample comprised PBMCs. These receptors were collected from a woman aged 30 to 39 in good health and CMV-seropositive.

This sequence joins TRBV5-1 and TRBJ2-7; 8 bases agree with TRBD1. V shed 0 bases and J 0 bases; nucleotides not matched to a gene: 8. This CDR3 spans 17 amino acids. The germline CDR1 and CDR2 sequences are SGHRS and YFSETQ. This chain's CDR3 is CASSLAAGGRSSYEQYF. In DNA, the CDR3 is TGCGCCAGCAGCTTGGCGGCAGGGGGCCGGAGCTCCTACGAGCAGTACTTC.

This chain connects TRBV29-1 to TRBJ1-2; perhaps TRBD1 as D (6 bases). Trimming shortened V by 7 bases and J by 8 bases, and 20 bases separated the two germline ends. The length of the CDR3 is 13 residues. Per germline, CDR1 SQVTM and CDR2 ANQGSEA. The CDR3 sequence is CSAGQPGALGYTF. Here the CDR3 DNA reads TGCAGCGCCGGACAGCCCGGAGCTCTGGGCTACACCTTC.

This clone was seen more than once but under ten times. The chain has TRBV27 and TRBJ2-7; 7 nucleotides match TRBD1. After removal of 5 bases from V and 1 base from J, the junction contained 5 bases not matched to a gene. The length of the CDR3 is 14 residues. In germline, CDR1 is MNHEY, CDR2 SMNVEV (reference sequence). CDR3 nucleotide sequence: TGTGCCAGCAGTGGGCAGGGGGAATCCTACGAGCAGTACTTC. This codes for CASSGQGESYEQYF.

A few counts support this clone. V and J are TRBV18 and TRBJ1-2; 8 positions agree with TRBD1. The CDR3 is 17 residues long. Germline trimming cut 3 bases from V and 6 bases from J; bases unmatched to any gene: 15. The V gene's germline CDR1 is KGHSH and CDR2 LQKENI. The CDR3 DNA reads TGTGCCAGCTCACCTACGGGAGGTGGCAGGGGGCAGAATGGCTACACCTTC. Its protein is CASSPTGGGRGQNGYTF.

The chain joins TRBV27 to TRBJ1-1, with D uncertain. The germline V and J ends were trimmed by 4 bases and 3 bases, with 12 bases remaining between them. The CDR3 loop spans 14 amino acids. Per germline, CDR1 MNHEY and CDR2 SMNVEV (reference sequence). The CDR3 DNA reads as TGTGCCAGCAGTTCCCAGCGGGCATACACTGAAGCTTTCTTT. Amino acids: CASSSQRAYTEAFF.

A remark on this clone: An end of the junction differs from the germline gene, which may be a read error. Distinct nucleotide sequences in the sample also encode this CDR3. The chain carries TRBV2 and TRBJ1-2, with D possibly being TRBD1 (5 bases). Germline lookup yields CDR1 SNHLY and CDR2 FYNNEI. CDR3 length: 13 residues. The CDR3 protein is CASRPREGYGYTF. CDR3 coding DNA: TGTGCCAGCAGGCCCAGGGAGGGCTATGGTTACACCTTC.

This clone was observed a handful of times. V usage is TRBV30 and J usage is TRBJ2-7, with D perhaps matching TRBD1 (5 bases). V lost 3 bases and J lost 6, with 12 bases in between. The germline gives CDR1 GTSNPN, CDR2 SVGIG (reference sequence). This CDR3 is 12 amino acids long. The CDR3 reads CAWSSDSGEQYF. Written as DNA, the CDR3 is TGTGCCTGGAGCAGTGACAGTGGCGAGCAGTACTTC. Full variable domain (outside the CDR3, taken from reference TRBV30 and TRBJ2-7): SQTIHQWPATLVQPVGSPLSLECTVEGTSNPNLYWYRQAAGRGLQLLFYSVGIGQISSEVPQNLSASRPQDRQFILSSKKLLLSDSGFYLCAWSSDSGEQYFGPGTRLTVT.

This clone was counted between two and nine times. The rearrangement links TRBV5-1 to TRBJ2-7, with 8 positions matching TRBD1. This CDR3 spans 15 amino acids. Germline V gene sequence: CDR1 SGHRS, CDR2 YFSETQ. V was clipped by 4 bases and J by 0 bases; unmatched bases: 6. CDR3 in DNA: TGCGCCAGCAGCAGATGGGACAGGATCTCCTACGAGCAGTACTTC. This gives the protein CASSRWDRISYEQYF. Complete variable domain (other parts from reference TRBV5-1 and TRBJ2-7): KAGVTQTPRYLIKTRGQQVTLSCSPISGHRSVSWYQQTPGQGLQFLFEYFSETQRNKGNFPGRFSGRQFSNSRSEMNVSTLELGDSALYLCASSRWDRISYEQYFGPGTRLTVT.

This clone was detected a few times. The CDR3 loop is CASSQVASPTFYEQYF. Here the CDR3 DNA reads TGCGCCAGCAGCCAAGTCGCTAGCCCTACCTTCTACGAGCAGTACTTC. The chain uses TRBV4-1 and TRBJ2-7, with a possible D match to TRBD2 (5 bases). The CDR3 has 16 residues. Germline V gives CDR1 MGHRA, CDR2 YSYEKL. The ends were cut back, 1 base at V and 3 bases at J, with 16 bases in the middle.

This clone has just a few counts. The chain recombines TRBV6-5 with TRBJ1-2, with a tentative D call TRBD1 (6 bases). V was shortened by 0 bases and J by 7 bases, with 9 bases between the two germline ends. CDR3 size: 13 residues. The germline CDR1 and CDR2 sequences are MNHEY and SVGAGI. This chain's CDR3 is CASSYSRGFGYTF. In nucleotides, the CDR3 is TGTGCCAGCAGTTACTCCAGGGGCTTTGGCTACACCTTC.

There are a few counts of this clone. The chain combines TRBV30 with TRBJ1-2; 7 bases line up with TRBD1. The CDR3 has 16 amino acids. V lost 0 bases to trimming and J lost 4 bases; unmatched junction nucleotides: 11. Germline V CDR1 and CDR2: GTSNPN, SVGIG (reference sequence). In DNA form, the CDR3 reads TGTGCCTGGAGTGTAGGTGGTGAGGGGGCGGCCTATGGCTACACCTTC. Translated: CAWSVGGEGAAYGYTF.

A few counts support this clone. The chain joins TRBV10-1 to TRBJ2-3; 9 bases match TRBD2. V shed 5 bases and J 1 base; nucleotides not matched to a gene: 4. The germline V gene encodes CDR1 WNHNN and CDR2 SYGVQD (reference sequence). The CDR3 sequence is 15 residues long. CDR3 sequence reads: CASSPSGTRTDTQYF. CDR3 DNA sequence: TGCGCCAGCAGTCCTAGCGGGACGCGCACAGATACGCAGTATTTT.